The 2 T cell receptor beta chains below were found in one sample sequenced in a study of blood T cell repertoires in COVID-19. Data came from immunoSEQ multiplex PCR; TCRdb stores just in-frame clones and leaves some out. Here the sample spans 55,000 to 85,000 clones, approximately 86% being singletons. The sequencing input was peripheral blood. These receptors were collected from a human donor in a cohort sampled during active COVID-19.

CDR3 sequence reads: CASRKDSNTGELFF. The CDR3 nucleotides read TGTGCCAGCAGAAAGGACTCGAACACCGGGGAGCTGTTTTTT. The rearrangement uses TRBV2 and TRBJ2-2; the D gene is possibly TRBD2 (5 bases). The CDR3 length is 14 residues. The V gene's germline CDR1 is SNHLY and CDR2 FYNNEI. V lost 6 bases, J lost 0 bases, and 8 bases lay in between.

The CDR3 bases are TGTGCCAGCAGTGAATTTCGGGAGAACTATGGCTACACCTTC. Its translation is CASSEFRENYGYTF. The rearrangement joins TRBV28 to TRBJ1-2; D gene ambiguous. Germline V CDR1 and CDR2: MDHEN, SYDVKM. This CDR3 has 14 residues. The ends were cut back, 5 bases at V and 2 bases at J, with 12 bases in the middle.